This T cell receptor (beta chain) came from a study of blood T cell repertoires in COVID-19. From germline, CDR1 is MRHNA and CDR2 SNTAGT. The CDR3 sequence is 17 residues long. J lost 3 bases, V lost 5 bases, and 12 bases had no gene match. Study processing details: Scientists estimated how many nucleated cells there were by amplifying reference gene primers. Produced via immunoSEQ multiplex PCR; TCRdb's table is partial and in-frame only. That table furnishes V, J and clone size, whereas the DNA furnished D and trimming. The sample lists roughly 200,000 clones; around nine tenths were seen once. Sequenced sample: peripheral blood. The V and J genes are TRBV6-4 and TRBJ2-1, with TRBD2 identical over 8 bases. This receptor was identified in a man over 45 with acute or convalescent COVID-19. The CDR3 DNA reads as TGTGCCAGCAGTCCGGGGGGGCTAGGTCCGATCTACAATGAGCAGTTCTTC. Translation: CASSPGGLGPIYNEQFF.